Sequencing of this T cell receptor beta chain was carried out in a study of Graves' ophthalmopathy and Graves' hyperthyroidism. Across the whole study: Samples of peripheral blood were obtained at initial diagnosis, prior to treatment of any kind.

Amplification of TCR beta CDR3 regions used RNA transcripts. An opening RT-PCR round employed HTBI primers and preceded a second-round multiplex PCR. TCRdb fed the multiplex PCR reads into MiXCR, producing one record per CDR3 protein. Found here are about 740,000 distinct CDR3 sequences, 40% of them singletons; the top ten hold about 40%. Study-wide findings and caveats: The blood repertoire also included most expanded thyroid clonotypes above 0.001 frequency.

For this clonotype: Its antigen is undetermined.

PBMCs were density-gradient isolated from approximately 10 ml fresh blood. CDR1 SNHLY and CDR2 FYNNEI come from the germline V gene. The V gene end was trimmed by 5 bases and the J gene end by 5 bases; junction bases not matched to a gene: 26. The CDR3 totals 20 residues. V is TRBV2 and J is TRBJ2-7; 8 bases fit TRBD2. The sequencing sample was made of peripheral blood. The sequence derives from an adult man with Graves' ophthalmopathy. The CDR3 is CASSPGTGISGIRRLDEQYF. CDR3 nucleotide sequence: TGTGCCAGCAGTCCGGGGACGGGTATTAGCGGGATACGGAGGCTAGACGAGCAGTACTTC.